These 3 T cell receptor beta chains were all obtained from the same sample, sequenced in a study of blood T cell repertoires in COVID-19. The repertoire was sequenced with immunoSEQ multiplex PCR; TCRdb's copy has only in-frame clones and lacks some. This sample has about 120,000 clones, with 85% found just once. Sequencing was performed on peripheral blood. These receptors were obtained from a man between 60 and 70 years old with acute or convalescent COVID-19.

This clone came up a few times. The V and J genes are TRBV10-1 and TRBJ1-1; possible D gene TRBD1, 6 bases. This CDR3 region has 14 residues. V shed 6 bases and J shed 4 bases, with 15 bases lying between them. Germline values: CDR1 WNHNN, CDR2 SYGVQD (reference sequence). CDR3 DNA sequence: TGCGCCAGCAGCGGGGACACCCAAGTCACTGAAGCTTTCTTT. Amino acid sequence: CASSGDTQVTEAFF.

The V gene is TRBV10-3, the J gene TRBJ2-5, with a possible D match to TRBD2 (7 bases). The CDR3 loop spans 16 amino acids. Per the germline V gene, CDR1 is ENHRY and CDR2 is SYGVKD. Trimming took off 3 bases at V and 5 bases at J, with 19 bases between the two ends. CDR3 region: CAISEGLAGRGETQYF. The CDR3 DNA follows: TGTGCCATCAGTGAAGGCTTGGCAGGGAGGGGGGAGACCCAGTACTTC.

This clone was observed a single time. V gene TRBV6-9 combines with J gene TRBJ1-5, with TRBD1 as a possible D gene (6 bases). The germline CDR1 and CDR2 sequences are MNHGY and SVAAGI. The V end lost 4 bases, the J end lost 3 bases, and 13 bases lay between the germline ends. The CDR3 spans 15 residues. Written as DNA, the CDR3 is TGTGCCAGCAGTTGGCGGGGGGGGGCCAATCAGCCCCAGCATTTT. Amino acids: CASSWRGGANQPQHF.